The text below deals with one T cell receptor (beta chain). Antigen specificity is unknown. Trimming removed 0 bases from V and 8 bases from J, with 12 bases in between. CDR3 length: 14 amino acids. CDR1 is SGDLS, CDR2 YYNGEE, per germline. The sample belongs to a study of T cell repertoires in cytomegalovirus infection. Study context: Both recently identified HLA-C-restricted and well-studied HLA-B-restricted CMV epitopes were used in the study.

Findings and caveats of the study: Cumulative frequency (of public TCR beta family members) identified carriers of CMV plus the relevant HLA. Within the response measured ex vivo, HLA-C-restricted CMV-specific TCR beta clonotypes were dominant.

In TCRdb, the reads were re-called with MiXCR into one record per CDR3 protein. Of about 770,000 distinct CDR3 sequences listed, roughly 29% were seen once; the top ten hold 10% to 15%. The chain uses TRBV9 and TRBJ2-1; D call uncertain. The receptor comes from a human donor in good health (CMV status not recorded). Some clones in this sample may be carry-over from other donors' samples. This sample comprised cultured CD8+ T cells from PBMCs, obtained from culture after CMV antigen stimulation. The CDR3 spells CASSVDGDWHEQFF. The CDR3 region has the DNA TGTGCCAGCAGCGTAGATGGGGATTGGCATGAGCAGTTCTTC.